This T cell receptor (beta chain) came from a study of tumor-infiltrating lymphocytes in primary liver carcinoma. Study-level information: Participating patients were men and women between 30 and 69 years old.

The template, about 500 ng total RNA, yielded TCR beta cDNA made with a constant-region primer. Sequencing libraries for TCR beta derived from three nested multiplex PCR rounds that used slightly modified ARM-PCR. The opening two PCR rounds, about 11 cycles each, paired TRBV1-TRBV30 forward primers with a C-beta reverse primer. TCRdb processed the multiplex PCR reads anew with MiXCR; each CDR3 protein has one entry. The table lists about 50,000 distinct CDR3 sequences, around 73% of them singletons. Starting material for RNA and DNA co-extraction consisted of roughly 17-31 mg of unsorted bulk tissue. Patients had chronic HBV infection and were treatment-naive. Study-wide points: Representation across all five tumor regions was limited to only about 8-24% of top clones. The study found tumor-adjacent and tumor-blood pairs overlapped less than tumor region pairs.

On this clonotype: Its target is not known.

The germline V gene has CDR1 MDHEN and CDR2 SYDVKM. CDR3 size: 15 residues. The clonotype originates from a man aged 40-55 years with primary liver carcinoma and hepatitis B virus infection. Sequences were obtained from liver tumor tissue from sampling region 5. Documented subset: tumor region T5, tumor centre. The chain carries TRBV28 and TRBJ1-5, with D unclear. The J call may be faulty, since TRBJ2-3 better matches the DNA end. Here the CDR3 reads CANSPPPYSSQPQYF. The CDR3 region has the DNA TGTGCCAACAGCCCACCTCCTTATAGCAGTCAGCCCCAGTATTTT.